A selection of T cell receptor beta chains follows, all from one sample in a study of OX40 agonist ivuxolimab in advanced cancers. Data came from immunoSEQ multiplex PCR; TCRdb stores just in-frame clones and leaves some out. The sample records about 64,000 clones, approximately 90% being singletons. Here the sequenced sample was CD4+ or CD8+ T cells sorted from blood, taken in a trial of the OX40 agonist ivuxolimab. The receptors derive from an adult with an advanced solid tumor such as melanoma, head and neck, liver or kidney cancer. The CDR3 runs from the conserved cysteine through the conserved F or W. The order of the fields is D gene, V gene, J gene, clone size, CDR3 DNA, CDR3 protein. The D gene is left open where the match is weak. Some rows mark clone size as missing; the rest say once, few, many or name a class of expanded clone.

TRBD2	TRBV11-1	TRBJ2-5	.	TGTGCCAGCAGCTTAGCACTAGCGGTTAACCAAGAGACCCAGTACTTC	CASSLALAVNQETQYF
TRBD2	TRBV6-1	TRBJ2-3	.	TGTGCCAGCAGTGATGAAGCGGGAGGATGGGCAGATACGCAGTATTTT	CASSDEAGGWADTQYF
TRBD2	TRBV7-8	TRBJ2-3	.	TGTGCCAGCAGCCCGGGGCGGGCTAGCGGGAGGGCTAGCACAGATACGCAGTATTTT	CASSPGRASGRASTDTQYF
.	TRBV19	TRBJ2-7	.	TGTGCCAGTAGTATCCCTGGCGGTAGCTCCTACGAGCAGTACTTC	CASSIPGGSSYEQYF
.	TRBV2	TRBJ1-1	.	TGTGCCAGCAGTGAGCAGTATAACACTGAAGCTTTCTTT	CASSEQYNTEAFF
TRBD2	TRBV11-2	TRBJ2-2	.	TGTGCCAGCAGCCTTAGACTAGCGGGGGACACCGGGGAGCTGTTTTTT	CASSLRLAGDTGELFF
TRBD2	TRBV28	TRBJ2-1	.	TGTGCCAGCAGTTCCGGCGGGAGGAAATACAATGAGCAGTTCTTC	CASSSGGRKYNEQFF
TRBD1	TRBV29-1	TRBJ2-5	.	TGCAGCGTTGCCCGGACAGGGTGGGAGACCCAGTACTTC	CSVARTGWETQYF
TRBD2	TRBV6-1	TRBJ2-3	.	TGTGCCAGCAGTGAAGGGGCGGGAGCAACAGATACGCAGTATTTT	CASSEGAGATDTQYF
.	TRBV5-1	TRBJ2-2	.	TGCGCCAGCAGCTTAGGTGGTCTGATGAGGCTAACCGGGGAGCTGTTTTTT	CASSLGGLMRLTGELFF
.	TRBV11-2	TRBJ2-7	few	TGTGCCAGCAGCCTAATTGGCGAGCAGTACTTC	CASSLIGEQYF
.	TRBV15	TRBJ1-2	.	TGTGCCACCAGCAATCGTAGTGGAGGACATGGCTACACCTTC	CATSNRSGGHGYTF
TRBD1	TRBV5-4	TRBJ1-6	.	TGTGCCAGCAGCCCCAGGGGGGATAATTCACCCCTCCACTTT	CASSPRGDNSPLHF
.	TRBV9	TRBJ2-7	.	TGTGCCAGCAGCAAGGACGGCCACTCCTACGAGCAGTACTTC	CASSKDGHSYEQYF
TRBD2	TRBV5-1	TRBJ2-3	.	TGCGCCAGCAGCCACTCCCGGACTAGCGTCACAGATACGCAGTATTTT	CASSHSRTSVTDTQYF
TRBD1	TRBV15	TRBJ1-1	.	TGTGCCACCAGCAGAGATCGGACAGGGGGCTTAAGTGAAGCTTTCTTT	CATSRDRTGGLSEAFF
.	TRBV7-9	TRBJ2-2	few	TGTGCCAGCAGCACCACCGACAGGAACACCGGGGAGCTGTTTTTT	CASSTTDRNTGELFF
.	TRBV7-6	TRBJ2-6	.	TGTGCCAGCAGCTTAAGTACGAGGGGCTCCCGGTCTGGGGCCAACGTCCTGACTTTC	CASSLSTRGSRSGANVLTF
.	TRBV6-6	TRBJ2-7	.	TGTGCCAGCAGCCTCGAACTCCAATACGAGCAGTACTTC	CASSLELQYEQYF
TRBD1	TRBV7-2	TRBJ1-3	.	TGTGCCAGCAGCTTAGCGACAGGGGGCGGAAACACCATATATTTT	CASSLATGGGNTIYF
.	TRBV9	TRBJ1-1	.	TGTGCCAGCAGCGTAGAAGGCAGCGGGGACACTGAAGCTTTCTTT	CASSVEGSGDTEAFF
.	TRBV6-1	TRBJ2-7	few	TGTGCCAGCAGTTCAGGCCCACCAGGGCAGTACTTC	CASSSGPPGQYF
.	TRBV6-5	TRBJ2-2	once	TGTGCCAGCAGACGGGCCGTCGCCGGGGAGCTGTTTTTT	CASRRAVAGELFF
TRBD2	TRBV5-1	TRBJ2-1	.	TGCGCCAGCAGCTGGCAAGCGGGAGAGATCTACAATGAGCAGTTCTTC	CASSWQAGEIYNEQFF
TRBD1	TRBV10-3	TRBJ1-4	.	TGTGCCATCAGTGTAGGGGGCGCAGGGGAAAAACTGTTTTTT	CAISVGGAGEKLFF
TRBD1	TRBV27	TRBJ1-5	.	TGTGCCAACAGCTTTGACAGGGACCAGCCCCAGCATTTT	CANSFDRDQPQHF
.	TRBV6-5	TRBJ2-7	.	TGTGCCAGCAGTTACTCTAGGGAGGTGCAGTACTTC	CASSYSREVQYF
.	TRBV28	TRBJ2-7	.	TGTGCCAGCAGTCTACAGGGATGGTTACACGAGCAGTACTTC	CASSLQGWLHEQYF
.	TRBV18	TRBJ1-2	.	TGTGCCAGCTCACAGGTAGAGAACTATGGCTACACCTTC	CASSQVENYGYTF
TRBD2	TRBV19	TRBJ2-7	.	TGTGCCAGTAGCCCTGATCTAGCGGGAGTTCGGTACGAGCAGTACTTC	CASSPDLAGVRYEQYF
TRBD1	TRBV6-1	TRBJ2-7	.	TGTGCCAGCAGTGAAGGAACAGGGGGCTACGAGCAGTACTTC	CASSEGTGGYEQYF
.	TRBV7-2	TRBJ2-5	once	TGTGCCAGCAGCTTAGGAGGGGTTGCAGAGACCCAGTACTTC	CASSLGGVAETQYF
.	TRBV7-2	TRBJ1-1	.	TGTGCCAGCAGCTTAGTAGGGAACACTGAAGCTTTCTTT	CASSLVGNTEAFF
.	TRBV2	TRBJ1-5	.	TGTGCCAGCAGGCCTGCCGGTGGCAATCAGCCCCAGCATTTT	CASRPAGGNQPQHF
TRBD2	TRBV2	TRBJ2-3	.	TGTGCCAGCCAAACCCCAGCGGGAGGGAAGGATACGCAGTATTTT	CASQTPAGGKDTQYF
.	TRBV27	TRBJ2-3	.	TGTGCCAGCAGTTCGGGACATCTGGCAGATACGCAGTATTTT	CASSSGHLADTQYF
.	TRBV10-1	TRBJ1-2	.	TGCGCCAGCAGTGAGGTCCAGGGAGGTGGCTACACCTTC	CASSEVQGGGYTF
TRBD1	TRBV11-3	TRBJ2-7	once	TGTGCCAGCAGCTTAGCCGGGACAGTAATAACCTACGAGCAGTACTTC	CASSLAGTVITYEQYF
.	TRBV7-2	TRBJ2-1	.	TGTGCCAGCAGCCCGAGCCGGGAGCAGTTCTTC	CASSPSREQFF
.	TRBV6-1	TRBJ2-1	.	TGTGCCAGCACCCGGTTGCGAGGCGAATACAATGAGCAGTTCTTC	CASTRLRGEYNEQFF
.	TRBV2	TRBJ1-2	.	TGTGCCAGCAGTGAAACGGACTATGGCTACACCTTC	CASSETDYGYTF
.	TRBV9	TRBJ1-1	.	TGTGCCAGCAGCCCGAGCACAGGGTTGAACACTGAAGCTTTCTTT	CASSPSTGLNTEAFF
TRBD1	TRBV27	TRBJ1-4	.	TGTGCCAGCAGGGATACAGGGGGGGGTGAAAAACTGTTTTTT	CASRDTGGGEKLFF